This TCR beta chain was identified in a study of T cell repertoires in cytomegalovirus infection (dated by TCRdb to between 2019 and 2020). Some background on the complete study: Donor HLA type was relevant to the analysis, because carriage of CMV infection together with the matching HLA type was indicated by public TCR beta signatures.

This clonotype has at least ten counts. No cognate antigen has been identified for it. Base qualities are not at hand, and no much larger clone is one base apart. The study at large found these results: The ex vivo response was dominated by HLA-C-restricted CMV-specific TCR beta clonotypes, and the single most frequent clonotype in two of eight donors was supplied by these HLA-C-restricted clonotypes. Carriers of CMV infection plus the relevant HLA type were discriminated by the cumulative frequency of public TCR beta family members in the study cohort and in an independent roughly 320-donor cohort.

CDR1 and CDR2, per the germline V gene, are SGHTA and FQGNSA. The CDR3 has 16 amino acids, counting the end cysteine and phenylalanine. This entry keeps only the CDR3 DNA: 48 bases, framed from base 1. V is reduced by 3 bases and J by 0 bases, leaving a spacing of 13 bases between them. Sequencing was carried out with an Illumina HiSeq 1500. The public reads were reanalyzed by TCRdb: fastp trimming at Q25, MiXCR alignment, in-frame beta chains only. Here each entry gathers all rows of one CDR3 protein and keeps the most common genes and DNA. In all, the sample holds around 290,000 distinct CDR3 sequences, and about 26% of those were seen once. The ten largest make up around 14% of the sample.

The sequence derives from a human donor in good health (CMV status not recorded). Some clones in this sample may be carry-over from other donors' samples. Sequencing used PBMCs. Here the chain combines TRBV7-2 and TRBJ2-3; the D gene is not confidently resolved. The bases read TGTGCCAGCAGCTTTCGCCGCGTCTCTAGCACAGATACGCAGTATTTT. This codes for CASSFRRVSSTDTQYF.